The 22 T cell receptor beta chains below come from one sample, sequenced in a study of T cells in Graves' hyperthyroidism and ophthalmopathy (dated by TCRdb to the late 2010s). Library preparation used multiplex PCR. These reads were obtained on an Illumina HiSeq 2000. TCR beta CDR3 regions were amplified from RNA transcripts. A first-round RT-PCR of the TCR CDR3 used the HTBI primer set with the Qiagen OneStep RT-PCR kit. The public sequencing data were trimmed at Q25 with fastp and processed into clonotypes with MiXCR by TCRdb, which kept only in-frame beta chains. Entries are consolidated by CDR3 protein sequence, retaining the most common genes and DNA. In this sample the table shows about 360,000 distinct CDR3 sequences, about 13% of which occur a single time. The ten largest clonotypes hold around 9.2% of the sample. Sequenced material: blood. The source is a woman aged 18 to 35 with Graves' hyperthyroidism.

This clonotype was observed many times. The chain is built from TRBV28 and TRBJ2-3; the D gene is possibly TRBD2 (5 bases). Trimming shortened V by 4 bases and J by 2 bases, and 16 bases separated the two germline ends. CDR3 size: 16 residues. Germline CDR1 and CDR2: MDHEN and SYDVKM. The CDR3 DNA reads as TGTGCCAGCAGTTCTGTATTAGCGTATAACACAGATACGCAGTATTTT. As protein: CASSSVLAYNTDTQYF. The variable domain in full, with the rest retrieved from reference TRBV28 and TRBJ2-3, is DVKVTQSSRYLVKRTGEKVFLECVQDMDHENMFWYRQDPGLGLRLIYFSYDVKMKEKGDIPEGYSVSREKKERFSLILESASTNQTSMYLCASSSVLAYNTDTQYFGPGTRLTVL.

Remarks on this clonotype: Just one base apart from a much larger clone, this may be a read error. This chain joins TRBV15 and TRBJ1-4; possibly TRBD1 for D (6 bases). The CDR3 sequence is 15 residues long. CDR1 is LNHNV and CDR2 is YYDKDF in the germline V gene (reference sequence). The CDR3 sequence: CTTSREGATNEKLFF. CDR3 in DNA: TGTACCACCAGCAGAGAGGGGGCAACTAATGAAAAACTGTTTTTT.

A word on this clonotype: This may arise from a read error, as a much more abundant clone is one base away. The CDR3 here is CASSRRTSGELYERYF. The CDR3 DNA follows: TGCGCCAGCAGCAGGAGGACTAGCGGGGAGTTATACGAGCGGTACTTC. J is TRBJ2-7 and V is TRBV5-1, with 12 bases that match TRBD2. Germline V gene sequence: CDR1 SGHRS, CDR2 YFSETQ. The length of the CDR3 is 16 residues.

This clonotype was observed at least ten times. V and J are TRBV6-1 and TRBJ1-4, with D perhaps matching TRBD1 (5 bases). Germline V CDR1 and CDR2: MNHNS, SASEGT. This CDR3 region has 13 residues. Trimming removed 10 bases from V and 3 bases from J, with 12 bases in between. This CDR3 is CAISLGANEKLFF. CDR3 bases: TGTGCCATCTCCCTAGGGGCTAATGAAAAACTGTTTTTT.

This clonotype was recorded a few times. The chain employs TRBV10-3 and TRBJ2-2, with D possibly TRBD2 on 5 matching bases. Between the trimmed V and J ends, which lost 8 bases and 0 bases, there was a span of 10 bases. The V gene's germline CDR1 is ENHRY and CDR2 SYGVKD. The CDR3 runs 14 residues. The CDR3 loop is CAISETTNTGELFF. The DNA of the CDR3 is TGTGCCATCTCGGAGACTACGAACACCGGGGAGCTGTTTTTT.

The table lists this clonotype with many counts. The chain recombines TRBV28 with TRBJ1-4, with D maybe TRBD1 (6 bases). V was shortened by 5 bases and J by 0 bases, with 16 bases between the two germline ends. This CDR3 region has 17 residues. The germline gives CDR1 MDHEN, CDR2 SYDVKM. CDR3 DNA: TGTGCCAGCAGTCCTCGAGGGGGGGGTTCAACTAATGAAAAACTGTTTTTT. Amino acid sequence: CASSPRGGGSTNEKLFF.

In its sample, this clonotype was seen many times. V is TRBV20-1 and J is TRBJ2-1; D not resolved. Trimming cost V 3 bases and J 8 bases, with 11 bases left between them. Germline CDR1 reads DFQATT; CDR2 reads SNEGSKA (reference sequence). This CDR3 has 12 amino acids. Written as DNA, the CDR3 is TGCAGTGCTAGGGGTATAGCCGATGAGCAGTTCTTC. It yields the protein CSARGIADEQFF.

This clonotype was detected many times. The CDR3 bases are TGTGCCAGCAGTTTTCGGGAAGGGCTGAGGAACACTGAAGCTTTCTTT. Its protein product is CASSFREGLRNTEAFF. The chain combines TRBV12-3 or TRBV12-4 with TRBJ1-1; D ambiguous. V lost 3 bases, J lost 1 base, and 15 bases lay in between. The CDR3 is 16 amino acids.

For this clonotype: A read error may produce the germline difference seen at one junction end. V is TRBV5-1 and J is TRBJ2-1, with 7 bases aligning to TRBD2. Per germline, CDR1 SGHRS and CDR2 YFSETQ. The CDR3 runs to 18 residues. The CDR3 sequence is CASSPNLVGREYFAEQFF. The CDR3, as DNA: TGTGCCAGCAGCCCGAACCTTGTTGGGCGGGAGTATTTTGCTGAGCAGTTCTTC.

This clonotype was recorded at least ten times. The rearrangement links TRBV2 to TRBJ1-5; D is unclear. Per germline, CDR1 SNHLY and CDR2 FYNNEI. The CDR3 runs to 14 residues. Trimming cost V 7 bases and J 2 bases, with 12 bases left between them. The chain's CDR3 is CASKWEGGNQPQHF. The CDR3 coding sequence is TGTGCCAGCAAATGGGAGGGAGGCAATCAGCCCCAGCATTTT.

This clonotype came up many times. The rearrangement uses TRBV28 and TRBJ1-1, with D hard to call. V lost 6 bases and J 1 base, leaving 21 bases between the germline ends. The CDR3 extends over 17 amino acids. Germline V CDR1 and CDR2: MDHEN, SYDVKM. This CDR3 reads CASRAPGVSRANTEAFF. As DNA, the CDR3 is TGTGCCAGCAGGGCCCCCGGGGTCTCGCGAGCGAACACTGAAGCTTTCTTT. The full variable domain, completed using reference TRBV28 and TRBJ1-1, is DVKVTQSSRYLVKRTGEKVFLECVQDMDHENMFWYRQDPGLGLRLIYFSYDVKMKEKGDIPEGYSVSREKKERFSLILESASTNQTSMYLCASRAPGVSRANTEAFFGQGTRLTVV.

This clonotype has only a few counts. J is TRBJ2-7 and V is TRBV12-3 or TRBV12-4, with D uncertain. The length of the CDR3 is 13 residues. The ends were cut back, 1 base at V and 3 bases at J, with 7 bases in the middle. The CDR3 spells CASSLGVFYEQYF. In nucleotides, the CDR3 is TGTGCCAGCAGTTTAGGGGTGTTCTACGAGCAGTACTTC.

V gene TRBV7-9 combines with J gene TRBJ1-6; D remains ambiguous. The V gene's germline CDR1 is SEHNR and CDR2 FQNEAQ (reference sequence). This CDR3 has 13 residues. V shed 7 bases and J shed 9 bases, with 13 bases lying between them. CDR3 protein: CASTPAPSSPLHF. The DNA of the CDR3 is TGTGCCAGCACCCCCGCTCCATCTTCACCCCTCCACTTT.

In its sample, this clonotype was seen many times. This sequence joins TRBV20-1 and TRBJ1-6; possible D gene TRBD1, 5 bases. Trimming stripped 3 bases from V and 4 bases from J, with 22 bases between. Germline V gene lookup returns CDR1 DFQATT and CDR2 SNEGSKA (reference sequence). This CDR3 has 18 residues. The CDR3 spells CSARRQLGGTSYNSPLHF. The CDR3 nucleotides read TGCAGTGCTAGGAGACAGCTCGGTGGGACGTCATATAATTCACCCCTCCACTTT.

This chain links TRBV6-5 with TRBJ1-2; possibly TRBD1 for D (6 bases). This CDR3 is 15 amino acids long. CDR1 MNHEY and CDR2 SVGAGI come from the germline V gene. Between the trimmed V and J ends, which lost 2 bases and 8 bases, there was a span of 18 bases. The CDR3 sequence is CASSYEQGQVEGYTF. Here the CDR3 DNA reads TGTGCCAGCAGTTACGAGCAGGGGCAGGTGGAAGGCTACACCTTC.

This clonotype was recorded at least ten times. J is TRBJ2-1 and V is TRBV18; tentatively, D is TRBD2 (5 bases). The length of the CDR3 is 15 residues. V was clipped by 0 bases and J by 7 bases, with 13 bases between them. Looked up from germline, CDR1 is KGHSH and CDR2 is LQKENI. Here the CDR3 DNA reads TGTGCCAGCTCACCACCCGAGGGATTAGGAAATGAGCAGTTCTTC. Protein product: CASSPPEGLGNEQFF.

This clonotype was counted ten times or more. The genes are TRBV5-6 and TRBJ1-1; a weak D match, TRBD1 (5 bases). With 1 base removed from V and 7 bases from J, the gap between germline ends came to 17 bases. In germline, CDR1 is SGHDT, CDR2 YYEEEE. The CDR3 loop spans 15 amino acids. The chain's CDR3 is CASSLRQGFSLEAFF. CDR3 nucleotide sequence: TGTGCCAGCAGCTTGAGGCAGGGCTTTAGTCTTGAAGCTTTCTTT.

This clonotype was observed many times. The rearrangement links TRBV6-1 to TRBJ2-1, with 8 bases identical to TRBD1. The germline V gene encodes CDR1 MNHNS and CDR2 SASEGT. This CDR3 is built from 12 residues. The J segment lost 8 bases and the V segment lost 7 bases, leaving 4 bases of the junction unmatched. CDR3 region: CASTGQGYEQFF. The CDR3 bases are TGTGCCAGCACTGGACAGGGCTATGAGCAGTTCTTC.

This clonotype appeared many times. This chain connects TRBV28 to TRBJ1-1, with D unresolved. V shed 2 bases and J shed 1 base, with 8 bases lying between them. CDR1 and CDR2 from the germline V gene are MDHEN and SYDVKM. CDR3 size: 14 residues. DNA of the CDR3: TGTGCCAGCAGTTTAGGACTTCCGAACACTGAAGCTTTCTTT. This gives the protein CASSLGLPNTEAFF.

The chain employs TRBV9 and TRBJ2-2; 16 bases line up with TRBD2. Germline loops: CDR1 SGDLS, CDR2 YYNGEE. The CDR3 loop spans 19 amino acids. J gave up 7 bases and V 0 bases, and 9 bases lay outside the gene matches. The CDR3 DNA sequence: TGTGCCAGCAGCGTAGGAGGGACTAGCGGGGGGGCCCCCCACGGGGAGCTGTTTTTT. It yields the protein CASSVGGTSGGAPHGELFF.

This clonotype has at least ten counts. CDR3 in amino acids: CASTLGLMETYNEQFF. The CDR3 coding sequence is TGTGCCAGCACCCTAGGACTGATGGAGACTTACAATGAGCAGTTCTTC. J is TRBJ2-1 and V is TRBV28; TRBD2 might be the D (5 bases). The length of the CDR3 is 16 residues. Germline V gene data show CDR1 as MDHEN and CDR2 as SYDVKM. The V end was cut by 7 bases, the J end by 4 bases, with 20 bases between.

This clonotype was detected ten times or more. The rearrangement links TRBV19 to TRBJ1-6, with TRBD1 matching 8 bases. The germline CDR1 and CDR2 sequences are LNHDA and SQIVND (reference sequence). With 5 bases clipped from V and 5 bases from J, the junction kept 8 bases outside the gene matches. The CDR3 has 16 amino acids. The CDR3 here is CASSPYGTGDNSPLHF. DNA of the CDR3: TGTGCCAGTAGTCCATACGGGACAGGAGATAATTCACCCCTCCACTTT.